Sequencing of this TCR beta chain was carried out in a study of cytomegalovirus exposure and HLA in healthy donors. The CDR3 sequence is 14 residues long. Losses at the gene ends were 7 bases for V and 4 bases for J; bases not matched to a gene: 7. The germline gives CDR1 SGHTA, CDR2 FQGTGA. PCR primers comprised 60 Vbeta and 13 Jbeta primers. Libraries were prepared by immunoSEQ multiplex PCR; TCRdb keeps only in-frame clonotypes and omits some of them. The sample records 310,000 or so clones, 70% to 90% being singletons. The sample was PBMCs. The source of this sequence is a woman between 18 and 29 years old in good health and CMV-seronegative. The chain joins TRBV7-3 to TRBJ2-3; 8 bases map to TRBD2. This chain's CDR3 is CASTTGGASDTQYF. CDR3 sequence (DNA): TGTGCCAGCACCACCGGGGGGGCTTCAGATACGCAGTATTTT.